These 14 T cell receptor beta chains originate from one sample sequenced in a study of cytomegalovirus exposure and HLA in healthy donors. Measured with immunoSEQ multiplex PCR; TCRdb has only the in-frame clones, and not every one. The sample includes around 300,000 clones, over 75% seen only once; the top ten take around 0.88%. The specimen was PBMCs. These receptors were obtained from a man aged 30 to 39 in good health and CMV-seronegative.

V and J are TRBV13 and TRBJ2-3; 9 bases map to TRBD2. The CDR3 extends over 15 amino acids. The ends lost 3 bases at V and 2 bases at J; junction bases unmatched: 3. Per germline, CDR1 PRHDT and CDR2 FYEKMQ (reference sequence). The CDR3 sequence: CASSFLAGVTDTQYF. CDR3 DNA: TGTGCCAGCAGCTTCTTAGCGGGGGTCACAGATACGCAGTATTTT.

V is TRBV10-1 and J is TRBJ2-1; D is perhaps TRBD1 (6 bases). The ends were cut back, 2 bases at V and 0 bases at J, with 8 bases in the middle. The CDR3 length is 15 residues. Germline CDR1 and CDR2: WNHNN and SYGVQD (reference sequence). This CDR3 reads CASSEGGSSYNEQFF. The CDR3 DNA is TGCGCCAGCAGTGAGGGGGGCAGCTCCTACAATGAGCAGTTCTTC.

The chain employs TRBV6-6 and TRBJ1-5; D call uncertain. Trimming removed 0 bases at V and 7 bases at J, with 10 bases between. This CDR3 region has 14 residues. CDR1 and CDR2 from the germline V gene are MNHNY and SVGAGI (reference sequence). The CDR3 nucleotides read TGTGCCAGCAGTTACTCCCCGGGAGGCCAGCCCCAGCATTTT. Its protein is CASSYSPGGQPQHF.

This chain connects TRBV29-1 to TRBJ2-2; unclear D gene. Per germline, CDR1 SQVTM and CDR2 ANQGSEA. The CDR3 covers 16 residues. Trimming left V 3 bases short and J 0 bases short, with 14 bases between. The chain's CDR3 is CSVEKIDTANTGELFF. The CDR3 region has the DNA TGCAGCGTTGAGAAAATTGACACTGCGAACACCGGGGAGCTGTTTTTT.

The CDR3 sequence: CASSVQPNTEAFF. As DNA, the CDR3 is TGTGCCAGCTCAGTACAGCCCAACACTGAAGCTTTCTTT. V is TRBV18 and J is TRBJ1-1, with D hard to call. Trimming removed 5 bases at V and 2 bases at J, with 9 bases between. CDR3 size: 13 residues. Germline V lookup: CDR1 KGHSH, CDR2 LQKENI.

This clone was counted only a few times. V is TRBV7-2 and J is TRBJ1-1, with TRBD1 as a possible D gene (6 bases). Per germline, CDR1 SGHTA and CDR2 FQGNSA. The CDR3 is 15 residues long. V was cut by 6 bases and J by 4 bases, with 18 bases left in between. The CDR3 protein is CASSSNGQFATEAFF. The CDR3 DNA sequence: TGTGCCAGCAGTTCAAATGGACAGTTCGCCACTGAAGCTTTCTTT. Drawing the rest from reference TRBV7-2 and TRBJ1-1, the complete variable domain is GAGVSQSPSNKVTEKGKDVELRCDPISGHTALYWYRQSLGQGLEFLIYFQGNSAPDKSGLPSDRFSAERTGGSVSTLTIQRTQQEDSAVYLCASSSNGQFATEAFFGQGTRLTVV.

With respect to this clone: Other nucleotide sequences in the sample specify the same CDR3. V usage is TRBV5-1 and J usage is TRBJ2-7; 8 bases are shared with TRBD1. CDR3 length: 14 amino acids. The V segment lost 0 bases and the J segment 4 bases; nucleotides outside the gene matches: 3. CDR1 SGHRS and CDR2 YFSETQ come from the germline V gene. CDR3 sequence (DNA): TGCGCCAGCAGCTTGGCAGGACAGGGTTACGAGCAGTACTTC. Translation gives CASSLAGQGYEQYF.

The chain has TRBV6-6 and TRBJ2-7; perhaps TRBD1 as D (6 bases). The germline V gene has CDR1 MNHNY and CDR2 SVGAGI (reference sequence). Between the trimmed V and J ends, which lost 2 bases and 1 base, there was a span of 12 bases. The CDR3 spans 15 residues. In DNA, the CDR3 is TGTGCCAGCAGTTACCTCCCAGGGGCTTCCTACGAGCAGTACTTC. The encoded protein is CASSYLPGASYEQYF.

The J gene is TRBJ2-7, the V gene TRBV5-1, with TRBD1 matching 9 bases. Trimming removed 4 bases from V and 2 bases from J; junction bases left unmatched: 4. CDR1 is SGHRS and CDR2 is YFSETQ in the germline V gene. The CDR3 is 14 residues long. The CDR3 DNA reads as TGCGCCAGCAGCCCCGGACAGGGGCCCTACGAGCAGTACTTC. It codes for CASSPGQGPYEQYF.

The V gene is TRBV10-3, the J gene TRBJ1-1; maybe TRBD1 (6 bases). Germline assignment: CDR1 ENHRY and CDR2 SYGVKD. This CDR3 is built from 14 residues. Trimming took off 0 bases at V and 8 bases at J, with 13 bases between the two ends. Written as DNA, the CDR3 is TGTGCCATCAGTGAGTCGAGGGACATAATAGAAGCTTTCTTT. This sequence encodes CAISESRDIIEAFF.

Here the CDR3 DNA reads TGTGCCAGCAGCTTAGTCAGCGGGGCTAGCGGGGGATACGAGCAGTACTTC. It encodes CASSLVSGASGGYEQYF. The chain links TRBV7-6 to TRBJ2-7, with 10 nucleotides matching TRBD2. The CDR3 runs 17 residues. The germline gives CDR1 SGHVS, CDR2 FNYEAQ. V shed 1 base and J 4 bases; nucleotides not matched to a gene: 10.

The chain recombines TRBV7-9 with TRBJ2-2; D is uncertain. CDR3 size: 15 residues. Germline V lookup: CDR1 SEHNR, CDR2 FQNEAQ (reference sequence). Trimming removed 5 bases from V and 1 base from J, with 11 bases in between. Here the CDR3 reads CASSPGTLNTGELFF. The CDR3 nucleotides are TGTGCCAGCAGCCCCGGTACGTTGAACACCGGGGAGCTGTTTTTT.

This clone appeared once. The gene calls are TRBV2 and TRBJ2-2; D not resolved. Germline CDR1 is SNHLY and CDR2 is FYNNEI. This CDR3 has 14 amino acids. Trimming removed 5 bases at V and 5 bases at J, with 12 bases between. The CDR3 sequence is CASSRSIGTGELFF. CDR3 bases: TGTGCCAGCAGTAGGAGTATCGGGACCGGGGAGCTGTTTTTT.

This CDR3 reads CASSKLTDNYEQYF. The CDR3 nucleotides read TGCGCCAGCAGCAAGCTGACGGACAACTACGAGCAGTACTTC. J is TRBJ2-7 and V is TRBV5-1; maybe TRBD1 (5 bases). The CDR3 totals 14 residues. Germline V CDR1 and CDR2: SGHRS, YFSETQ. V lost 4 bases and J lost 3, with 14 bases in between.